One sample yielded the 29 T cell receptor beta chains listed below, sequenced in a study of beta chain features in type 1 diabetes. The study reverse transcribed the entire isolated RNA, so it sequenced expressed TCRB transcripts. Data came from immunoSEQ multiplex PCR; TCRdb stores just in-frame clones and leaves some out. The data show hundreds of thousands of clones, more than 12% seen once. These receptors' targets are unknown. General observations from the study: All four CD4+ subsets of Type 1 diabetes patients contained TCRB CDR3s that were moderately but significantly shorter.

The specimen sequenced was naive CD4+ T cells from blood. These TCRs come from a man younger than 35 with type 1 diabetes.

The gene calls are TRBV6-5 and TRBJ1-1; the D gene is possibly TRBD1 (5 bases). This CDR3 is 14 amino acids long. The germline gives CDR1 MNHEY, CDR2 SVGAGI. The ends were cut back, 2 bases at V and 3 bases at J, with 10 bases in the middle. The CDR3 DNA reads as TGTGCCAGCAGTTACCGCGGGGGTGACACTGAAGCTTTCTTT. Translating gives CASSYRGGDTEAFF.

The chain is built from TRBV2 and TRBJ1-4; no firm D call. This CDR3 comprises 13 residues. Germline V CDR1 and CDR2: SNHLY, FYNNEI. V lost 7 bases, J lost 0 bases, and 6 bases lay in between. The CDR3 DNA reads TGTGCCAGCAAGGGTGCAACTAATGAAAAACTGTTTTTT. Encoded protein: CASKGATNEKLFF.

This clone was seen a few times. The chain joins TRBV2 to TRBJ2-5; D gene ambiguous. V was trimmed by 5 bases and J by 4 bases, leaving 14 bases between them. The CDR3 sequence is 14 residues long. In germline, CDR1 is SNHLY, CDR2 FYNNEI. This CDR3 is CASSTDGLGETQYF. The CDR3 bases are TGTGCCAGCAGTACGGACGGTCTGGGAGAGACCCAGTACTTC.

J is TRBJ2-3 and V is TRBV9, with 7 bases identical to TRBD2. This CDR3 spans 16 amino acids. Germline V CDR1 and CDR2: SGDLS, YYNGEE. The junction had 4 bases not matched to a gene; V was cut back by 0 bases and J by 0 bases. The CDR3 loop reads CASSVVSTSSTDTQYF. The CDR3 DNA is TGTGCCAGCAGCGTAGTTTCGACTAGCAGCACAGATACGCAGTATTTT.

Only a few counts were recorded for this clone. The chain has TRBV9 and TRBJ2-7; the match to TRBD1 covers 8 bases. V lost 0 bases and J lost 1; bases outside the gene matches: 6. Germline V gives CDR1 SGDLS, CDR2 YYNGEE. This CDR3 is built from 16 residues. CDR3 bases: TGTGCCAGCAGCGTAGGAGGACAGGGCCTTTCCTACGAGCAGTACTTC. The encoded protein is CASSVGGQGLSYEQYF.

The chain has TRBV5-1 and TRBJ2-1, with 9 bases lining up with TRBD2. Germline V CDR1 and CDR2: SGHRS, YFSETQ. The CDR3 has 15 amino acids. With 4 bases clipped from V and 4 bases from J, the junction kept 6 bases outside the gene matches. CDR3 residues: CASSVSSGVYNEQFF. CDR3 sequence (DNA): TGCGCCAGCAGCGTCTCTAGCGGGGTTTACAATGAGCAGTTCTTC.

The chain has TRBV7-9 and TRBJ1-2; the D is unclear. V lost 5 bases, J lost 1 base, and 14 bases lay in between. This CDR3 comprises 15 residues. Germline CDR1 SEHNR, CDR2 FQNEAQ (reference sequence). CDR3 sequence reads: CASSPRLGYNYGYTF. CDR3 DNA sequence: TGTGCCAGCAGCCCTCGTTTAGGGTATAACTATGGCTACACCTTC.

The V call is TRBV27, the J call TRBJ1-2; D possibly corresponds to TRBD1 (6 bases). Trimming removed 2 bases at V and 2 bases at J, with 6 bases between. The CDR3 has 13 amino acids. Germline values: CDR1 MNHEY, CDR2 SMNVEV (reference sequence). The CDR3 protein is CASSLTGNYGYTF. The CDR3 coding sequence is TGTGCCAGCAGTTTAACAGGGAACTATGGCTACACCTTC.

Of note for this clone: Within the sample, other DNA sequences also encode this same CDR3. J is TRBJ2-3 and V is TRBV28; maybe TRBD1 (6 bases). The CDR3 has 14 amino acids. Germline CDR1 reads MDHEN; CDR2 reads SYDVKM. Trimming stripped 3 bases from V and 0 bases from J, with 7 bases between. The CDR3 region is CASSFRGSTDTQYF. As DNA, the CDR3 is TGTGCCAGCAGTTTCAGGGGCAGCACAGATACGCAGTATTTT.

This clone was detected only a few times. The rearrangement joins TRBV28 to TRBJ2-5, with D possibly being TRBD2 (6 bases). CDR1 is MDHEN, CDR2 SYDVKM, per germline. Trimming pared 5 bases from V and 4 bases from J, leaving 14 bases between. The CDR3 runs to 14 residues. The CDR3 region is CASSQPPGVETQYF. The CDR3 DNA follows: TGTGCCAGCAGTCAGCCACCGGGGGTAGAGACCCAGTACTTC.

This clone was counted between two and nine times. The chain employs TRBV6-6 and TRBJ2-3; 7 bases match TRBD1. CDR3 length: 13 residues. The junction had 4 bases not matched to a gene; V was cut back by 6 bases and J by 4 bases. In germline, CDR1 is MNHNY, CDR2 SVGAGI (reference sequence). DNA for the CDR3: TGTGCCAGCAGGGGGACAGCAGCAGATACGCAGTATTTT. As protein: CASRGTAADTQYF.

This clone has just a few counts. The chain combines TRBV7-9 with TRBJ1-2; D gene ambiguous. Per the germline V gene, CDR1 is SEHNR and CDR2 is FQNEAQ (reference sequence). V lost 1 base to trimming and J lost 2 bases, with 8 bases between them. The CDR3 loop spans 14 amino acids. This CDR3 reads CASSLDPGNYGYTF. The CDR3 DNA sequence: TGTGCCAGCAGCTTAGACCCGGGAAACTATGGCTACACCTTC.

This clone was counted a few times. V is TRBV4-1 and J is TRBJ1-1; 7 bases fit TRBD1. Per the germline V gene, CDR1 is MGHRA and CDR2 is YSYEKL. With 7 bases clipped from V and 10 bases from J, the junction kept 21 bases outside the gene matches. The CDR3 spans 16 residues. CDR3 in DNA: TGCGCCAGCACCAGGGGGGGCGAGAGTATGATTCCGGGAGCTTTCTTT. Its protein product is CASTRGGESMIPGAFF.

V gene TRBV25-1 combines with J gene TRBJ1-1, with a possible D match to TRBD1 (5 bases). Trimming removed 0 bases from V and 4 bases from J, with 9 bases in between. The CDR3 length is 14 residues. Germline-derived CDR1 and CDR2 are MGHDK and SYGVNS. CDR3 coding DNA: TGTGCCAGCAGTGAATACCTTGACAGCACTGAAGCTTTCTTT. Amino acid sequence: CASSEYLDSTEAFF.

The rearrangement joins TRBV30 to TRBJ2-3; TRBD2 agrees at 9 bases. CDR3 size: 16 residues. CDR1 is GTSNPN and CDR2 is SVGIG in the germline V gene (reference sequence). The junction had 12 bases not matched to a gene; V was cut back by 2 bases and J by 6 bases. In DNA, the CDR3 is TGTGCCTGGAGTCCTATGGCGGGGGGGCGAAGGGATACGCAGTATTTT. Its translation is CAWSPMAGGRRDTQYF.

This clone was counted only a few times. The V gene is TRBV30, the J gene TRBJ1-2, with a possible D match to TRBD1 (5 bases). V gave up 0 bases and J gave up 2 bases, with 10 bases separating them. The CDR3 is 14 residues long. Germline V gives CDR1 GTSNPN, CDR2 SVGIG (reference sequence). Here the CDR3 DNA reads TGTGCCTGGAGTGTTAGTGGGGCCAACTATGGCTACACCTTC. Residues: CAWSVSGANYGYTF.

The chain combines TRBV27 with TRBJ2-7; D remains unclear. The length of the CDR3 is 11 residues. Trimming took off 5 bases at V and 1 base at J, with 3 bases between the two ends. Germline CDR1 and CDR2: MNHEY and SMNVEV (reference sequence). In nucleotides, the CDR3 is TGTGCCAGCAGTGGTTCCTACGAGCAGTACTTC. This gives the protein CASSGSYEQYF.

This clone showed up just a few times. The CDR3 nucleotides are TGCGCCAGCAGCTCTGGATCTCAATTGAACACTGAAGCTTTCTTT. It encodes CASSSGSQLNTEAFF. This sequence joins TRBV5-1 and TRBJ1-1; no clear D. V dropped 3 bases and J dropped 0 bases, with 12 bases sitting between them. Germline V gene sequence: CDR1 SGHRS, CDR2 YFSETQ. The CDR3 runs 15 residues.

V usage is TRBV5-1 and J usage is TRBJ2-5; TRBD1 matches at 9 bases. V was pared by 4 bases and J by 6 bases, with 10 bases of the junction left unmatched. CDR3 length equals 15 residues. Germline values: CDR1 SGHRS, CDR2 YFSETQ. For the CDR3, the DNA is TGCGCCAGCAGCCAAACGGGACAGGGAATAAAGACCCAGTACTTC. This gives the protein CASSQTGQGIKTQYF.

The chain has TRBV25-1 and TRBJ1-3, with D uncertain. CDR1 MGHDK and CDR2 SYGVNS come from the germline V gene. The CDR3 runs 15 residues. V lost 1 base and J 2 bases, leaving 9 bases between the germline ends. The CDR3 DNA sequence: TGTGCCAGCAGTGAATGGTCCGGGACTGGAAACACCATATATTTT. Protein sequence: CASSEWSGTGNTIYF.

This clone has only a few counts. The chain's CDR3 is CASSPAGTSGGNYNEQFF. The CDR3 nucleotides are TGTGCCAGCAGCCCCGCCGGGACTAGCGGGGGGAATTACAATGAGCAGTTCTTC. The rearrangement uses TRBV4-2 and TRBJ2-1, with 15 bases identical to TRBD2. In germline, CDR1 is LGHNA, CDR2 YNFKEQ. Trimming at V came to 4 bases and at J to 4 bases, leaving 8 bases not matched to a gene. The CDR3 is 18 residues long.

The CDR3 loop is CATSRERRNNEQFF. The CDR3 nucleotides are TGTGCCACCAGCAGAGAGCGACGGAACAATGAGCAGTTCTTC. The chain carries TRBV15 and TRBJ2-1; D not resolved. From germline, CDR1 is LNHNV and CDR2 YYDKDF (reference sequence). V lost 0 bases and J 5 bases, leaving 8 bases between the germline ends. The CDR3 has 14 amino acids.

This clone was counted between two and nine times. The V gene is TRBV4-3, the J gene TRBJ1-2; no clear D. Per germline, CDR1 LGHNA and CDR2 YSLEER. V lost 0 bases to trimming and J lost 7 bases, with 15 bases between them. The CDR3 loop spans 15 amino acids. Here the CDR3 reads CASSQDLGQNRGYTF. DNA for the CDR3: TGCGCCAGCAGCCAAGATTTGGGCCAAAACCGTGGCTACACCTTC.

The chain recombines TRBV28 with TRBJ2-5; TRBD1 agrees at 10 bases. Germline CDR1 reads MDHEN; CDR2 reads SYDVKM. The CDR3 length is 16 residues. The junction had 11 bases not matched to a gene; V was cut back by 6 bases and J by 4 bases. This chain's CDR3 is CASSLGGQGIRETQYF. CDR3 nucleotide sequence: TGTGCCAGCAGCCTAGGGGGACAGGGGATCCGAGAGACCCAGTACTTC.

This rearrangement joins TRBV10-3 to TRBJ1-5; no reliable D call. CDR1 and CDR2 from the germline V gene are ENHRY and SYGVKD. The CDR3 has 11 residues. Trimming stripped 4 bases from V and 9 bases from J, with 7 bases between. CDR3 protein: CAISAGGPQHF. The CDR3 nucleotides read TGTGCCATCAGTGCGGGTGGGCCCCAGCATTTT.

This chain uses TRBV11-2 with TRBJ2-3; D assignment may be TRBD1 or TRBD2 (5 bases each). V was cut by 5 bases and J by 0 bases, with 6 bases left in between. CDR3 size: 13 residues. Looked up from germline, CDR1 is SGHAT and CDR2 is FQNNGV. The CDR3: CASSRDSTDTQYF. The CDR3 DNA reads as TGTGCCAGCAGCCGGGACAGCACAGATACGCAGTATTTT.

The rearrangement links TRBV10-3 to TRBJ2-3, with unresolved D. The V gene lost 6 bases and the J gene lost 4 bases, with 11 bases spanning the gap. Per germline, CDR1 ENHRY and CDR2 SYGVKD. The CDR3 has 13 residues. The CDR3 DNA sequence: TGTGCCATCAGCACGGGCCTCCCAGATACGCAGTATTTT. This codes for CAISTGLPDTQYF.

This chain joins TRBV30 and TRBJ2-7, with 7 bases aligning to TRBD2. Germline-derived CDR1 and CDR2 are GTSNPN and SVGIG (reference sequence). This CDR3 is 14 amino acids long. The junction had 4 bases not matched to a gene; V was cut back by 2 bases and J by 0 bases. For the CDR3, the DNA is TGTGCCTGGAGTATAGCGGGTACCTCCTACGAGCAGTACTTC. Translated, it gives CAWSIAGTSYEQYF.

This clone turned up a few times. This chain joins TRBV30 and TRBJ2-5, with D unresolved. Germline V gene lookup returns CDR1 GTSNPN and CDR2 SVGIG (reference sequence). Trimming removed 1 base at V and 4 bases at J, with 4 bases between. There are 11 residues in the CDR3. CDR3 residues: CAWSEGETQYF. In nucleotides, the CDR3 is TGTGCCTGGAGTGAGGGAGAGACCCAGTACTTC.